These 20 T cell receptor beta chains were all obtained from the same sample, sequenced in a study of blood T cell repertoires in COVID-19. This table comes from immunoSEQ multiplex PCR, and its TCRdb copy is limited to in-frame clones, with some not included. The profile shows roughly 160,000 clones, roughly 85% of them singletons. Sequenced input: peripheral blood. These receptor sequences come from an elderly woman with acute or convalescent COVID-19.

The V gene is TRBV5-6, the J gene TRBJ2-7; D call uncertain. CDR1 and CDR2 (germline): SGHDT, YYEEEE. The CDR3 length is 14 residues. V gave up 0 bases and J gave up 7 bases, with 14 bases separating them. The CDR3 bases are TGTGCCAGCAGCTTGGCCGGTCTTACCTTGGAGCAGTACTTC. Protein product: CASSLAGLTLEQYF.

The chain joins TRBV21-1 to TRBJ1-5. TRBV21-1 is labeled a pseudogene. The CDR3 totals 15 residues. The CDR3 loop reads CASSKASRGNQPQHF. The CDR3 nucleotides are TGTGCCAGCAGCAAAGCGAGCCGGGGCAATCAGCCCCAGCATTTT.

This chain joins TRBV6-2 or TRBV6-3 and TRBJ2-4, with 7 bases identical to TRBD2. The CDR3 has 18 residues. Germline-derived CDR1 and CDR2 are MNHEY and SVGEGT. V lost 1 base and J lost 0; bases outside the gene matches: 9. The CDR3: CASSYLQGGNVAKNIQYF. The CDR3 region has the DNA TGTGCCAGCAGTTACTTGCAGGGAGGGAATGTAGCCAAAAACATTCAGTACTTC.

V and J are TRBV7-2 and TRBJ2-1; 12 bases are a match to TRBD2. CDR1 and CDR2 from the germline V gene are SGHTA and FQGNSA. V lost 0 bases to trimming and J lost 3 bases; unmatched junction nucleotides: 3. The CDR3 is 17 amino acids. The CDR3 spells CASSLALAGGRYNEQFF. The CDR3 bases are TGTGCCAGCAGCTTAGCACTAGCGGGAGGTCGCTACAATGAGCAGTTCTTC.

The table lists this clone with a count of one. V is TRBV7-2 and J is TRBJ1-6; 10 bases are shared with TRBD1. The CDR3 contains 16 residues. Germline loops: CDR1 SGHTA, CDR2 FQGNSA. Trimming removed 5 bases from V and 10 bases from J; junction bases left unmatched: 11. The chain's CDR3 is CASSLGTGEGWSPLHF. The CDR3 region has the DNA TGTGCCAGCAGCCTTGGGACAGGGGAAGGATGGTCACCCCTCCACTTT.

This chain joins TRBV18 and TRBJ1-2; maybe TRBD1 (6 bases). Germline CDR1 reads KGHSH; CDR2 reads LQKENI. The germline V and J ends were trimmed by 3 bases and 4 bases, with 15 bases remaining between them. This CDR3 is 15 amino acids long. CDR3 in DNA: TGTGCCAGCTCACCCGTCAGACAGGAGATCTATGGCTACACCTTC. This gives the protein CASSPVRQEIYGYTF.

CDR3 sequence: CASRDDRSPGGELFF. In nucleotides, the CDR3 is TGTGCCAGTAGGGACGACAGGAGTCCTGGAGGGGAGCTGTTTTTT. The genes are TRBV19 and TRBJ2-2, with D possibly being TRBD1 (6 bases). Germline-derived CDR1 and CDR2 are LNHDA and SQIVND (reference sequence). Trimming took 6 bases from V and 8 from J, leaving 19 bases between them. The CDR3 totals 15 residues.

The chain has TRBV6-5 and TRBJ1-4, with 9 bases identical to TRBD1. CDR1 and CDR2 from the germline V gene are MNHEY and SVGAGI. V shed 5 bases and J 8 bases; nucleotides not matched to a gene: 3. There are 13 residues in the CDR3. CDR3 nucleotides: TGTGCCAGCAGTCGGGACAGGGAGGAAAAACTGTTTTTT. Its translation: CASSRDREEKLFF.

V and J are TRBV29-1 and TRBJ1-3; the D gene is possibly TRBD1 (5 bases). The V end was cut by 4 bases, the J end by 2 bases, with 6 bases between. Germline lookup yields CDR1 SQVTM and CDR2 ANQGSEA. The CDR3 runs 12 residues. The CDR3 DNA follows: TGCAGCGTTGCAGGGCCTGGAAACACCATATATTTT. Translating it yields CSVAGPGNTIYF.

DNA of the CDR3: TGTGCCAGCAGCGTAGACAGGGGGCTCACTAATGAAAAACTGTTTTTT. Translation gives CASSVDRGLTNEKLFF. The chain combines TRBV9 with TRBJ1-4; 9 bases are a match to TRBD1. CDR1 is SGDLS and CDR2 is YYNGEE in the germline V gene. V trimming: 0 bases; J trimming: 2 bases; junction bases outside the gene matches: 2. The CDR3 runs to 16 residues.

The chain recombines TRBV5-6 with TRBJ2-7; TRBD1 matches 9 bases. Germline loops: CDR1 SGHDT, CDR2 YYEEEE. The V segment lost 1 base and the J segment 5 bases; nucleotides outside the gene matches: 16. The CDR3 has 18 residues. The CDR3 DNA reads TGTGCCAGCAGCTTGTTCTTGGGCTCGTACAGGGGGCAGGACGAGCAGTACTTC. It is translated as CASSLFLGSYRGQDEQYF.

This clone was found once. This sequence joins TRBV4-1 and TRBJ2-3; D may be TRBD2 (6 bases). Trimming left V 0 bases short and J 6 bases short, with 22 bases between. CDR3 length equals 18 residues. Germline CDR1 MGHRA, CDR2 YSYEKL. CDR3 sequence: CASSQEASAGFPLDTQYF. CDR3 in DNA: TGCGCCAGCAGCCAAGAGGCCTCGGCGGGGTTCCCGTTGGATACGCAGTATTTT.

This chain connects TRBV12-3 or TRBV12-4 to TRBJ1-5, with a weak D call TRBD1 (5 bases). V lost 3 bases and J lost 11, with 11 bases in between. The CDR3 totals 12 residues. Written as DNA, the CDR3 is TGTGCCAGCAGTTTGGGGGGGAGGGCCCAGCATTTT. Its protein product is CASSLGGRAQHF.

The chain combines TRBV6-5 with TRBJ1-4, with 7 bases aligning to TRBD1. This CDR3 has 14 residues. Germline V gene data show CDR1 as MNHEY and CDR2 as SVGAGI. The J segment lost 4 bases and the V segment lost 5 bases, leaving 4 bases of the junction unmatched. The CDR3 is CASSPTGVNEKLFF. In nucleotides, the CDR3 is TGTGCCAGCAGTCCCACAGGGGTTAATGAAAAACTGTTTTTT.

The J gene is TRBJ2-2, the V gene TRBV3-1 (or the pseudogene TRBV3-2); no clear D gene. V dropped 1 base and J dropped 5 bases, with 2 bases sitting between them. Per the germline V gene, CDR1 is LGHDT and CDR2 is YNNKEL (reference sequence). This CDR3 comprises 12 residues. This CDR3 reads CASSQATGELFF. CDR3 bases: TGTGCCAGCAGCCAAGCAACCGGGGAGCTGTTTTTT.

The chain joins TRBV3-1 (or the pseudogene TRBV3-2) to TRBJ2-2; the match to TRBD1 covers 8 bases. CDR3 length: 14 amino acids. The V gene end was trimmed by 8 bases and the J gene end by 5 bases; junction bases not matched to a gene: 7. Germline V lookup: CDR1 LGHDT, CDR2 YNNKEL (reference sequence). The CDR3 is CASRGQGLTGELFF. The DNA of the CDR3 is TGTGCCAGCCGAGGACAGGGTTTAACCGGGGAGCTGTTTTTT.

The chain has TRBV28 and TRBJ1-2; 9 nucleotides agree with TRBD1. V lost 5 bases and J lost 6; bases outside the gene matches: 10. The CDR3 extends over 15 amino acids. CDR1 and CDR2 from the germline V gene are MDHEN and SYDVKM. CDR3 region: CASSPQTGGFDGYTF. The CDR3 DNA is TGTGCCAGCAGTCCTCAGACAGGGGGATTCGATGGCTACACCTTC.

The V and J genes are TRBV5-5 and TRBJ1-4, with TRBD1 matching 11 bases. CDR1 is SGHKS and CDR2 is YYEKEE in the germline V gene (reference sequence). The CDR3 is 18 residues long. With V trimmed by 1 base and J by 0 bases, 5 bases remained unmatched. The CDR3 DNA follows: TGTGCCAGCAGCTTGCTTGGGACAGGGGGGTCAACTAATGAAAAACTGTTTTTT. Translating gives CASSLLGTGGSTNEKLFF.

The CDR3 protein is CASSRGLAGGEDTQYF. The CDR3 coding sequence is TGTGCCAGCAGTCGGGGACTAGCCGGCGGCGAAGATACGCAGTATTTT. The V call is TRBV6-2 or TRBV6-3, the J call TRBJ2-3, with 9 bases aligning to TRBD2. Germline V gene data show CDR1 as MNHEY and CDR2 as SVGEGT. The CDR3 has 16 residues. Trimming at V came to 5 bases and at J to 5 bases, leaving 11 bases not matched to a gene.

The chain uses TRBV28 and TRBJ2-5, with D maybe TRBD2 (6 bases). The CDR3 length is 17 residues. Looked up from germline, CDR1 is MDHEN and CDR2 is SYDVKM. V lost 5 bases and J 3 bases, leaving 22 bases between the germline ends. The CDR3 DNA reads as TGTGCCAGCAGTCCTCGGGACTTGGAGCGTTCCGAAGAGACCCAGTACTTC. It translates to CASSPRDLERSEETQYF.